These T cell receptor beta chains were read from a single sample in a study of CD8 T cells in Susac syndrome. In TCRdb, the immunoSEQ multiplex PCR reads were re-called with MiXCR into one record per CDR3 protein. The sample holds about 120,000 distinct CDR3 sequences, 80% to 95% seen once. Sequenced material: CD8+ T cells from PBMCs. The receptors stem from a human donor in good health. The CDR3 runs from the conserved cysteine through the conserved F or W. The D gene is left open where the match is weak. Clone sizes are given selectively: once, few, many, or a class where the clone is expanded.

CDR3nt: TGCAGTGCTTATACAGGGGGAAACACTGAAGCTTTCTTT
CDR3aa: CSAYTGGNTEAFF
j_gene: TRBJ1-1
v_gene: TRBV20-1
d_gene: TRBD1
abundance: NA

CDR3nt: TGCGCCAGCAGTCAGCTCTGGGGGGAGCTGTTTTTT
CDR3aa: CASSQLWGELFF
j_gene: TRBJ2-2
v_gene: TRBV23-1
d_gene: NA
abundance: NA

CDR3nt: TGTGCCAGCACTCGGACAGGGGGCACCAACACTGAAGCTTTCTTT
CDR3aa: CASTRTGGTNTEAFF
j_gene: TRBJ1-1
v_gene: TRBV16
d_gene: TRBD1
abundance: NA

CDR3nt: TGTGCCAGCAGCCAAGAAACCCACAGGGGGGGCGATACGCAGTATTTT
CDR3aa: CASSQETHRGGDTQYF
j_gene: TRBJ2-3
v_gene: TRBV3-1
d_gene: NA
abundance: NA

CDR3nt: TGCAGTGCTAGAGATCCTACTACAGGGAACACTGAAGCTTTCTTT
CDR3aa: CSARDPTTGNTEAFF
j_gene: TRBJ1-1
v_gene: TRBV20-1
d_gene: NA
abundance: NA

CDR3nt: TGCGCCAGCAGCCAAGATGTGGCAGGGGCCGGCAATGAGCAGTTCTTC
CDR3aa: CASSQDVAGAGNEQFF
j_gene: TRBJ2-1
v_gene: TRBV4-3
d_gene: NA
abundance: NA

CDR3nt: TGCAGTGCTAGAGTTTCGTCGGGGCACTTCTACAATGAGCAGTTCTTC
CDR3aa: CSARVSSGHFYNEQFF
j_gene: TRBJ2-1
v_gene: TRBV20-1
d_gene: NA
abundance: once

CDR3nt: TGTGCCAGCAGCTCAAGGGTGGGCGCCGGGTATGGCTACACCTTC
CDR3aa: CASSSRVGAGYGYTF
j_gene: TRBJ1-2
v_gene: TRBV7-2
d_gene: NA
abundance: NA

CDR3nt: TGCAGCGGCCTTCTTCTGGATCCTGTTGGAGCTGGGGCCAACGTCCTGACTTTC
CDR3aa: CSGLLLDPVGAGANVLTF
j_gene: TRBJ2-6
v_gene: TRBV29-1
d_gene: NA
abundance: NA

CDR3nt: TGTGCCAGCAGTCCTACGGGGGATTCACCCCTCCACTTT
CDR3aa: CASSPTGDSPLHF
j_gene: TRBJ1-6
v_gene: TRBV3-1
d_gene: NA
abundance: NA

CDR3nt: TGCAGCGGCTCTACGGGAGATACGCAGTATTTT
CDR3aa: CSGSTGDTQYF
j_gene: TRBJ2-3
v_gene: TRBV29-1
d_gene: NA
abundance: NA

CDR3nt: TGTGCCAGCAGCTTAGCAAGTAAGGGGCCTGAAGCTTTCTTT
CDR3aa: CASSLASKGPEAFF
j_gene: TRBJ1-1
v_gene: TRBV7-2
d_gene: NA
abundance: NA

CDR3nt: TGTGCCTTCTACAGGGTCCCCAATGAGCAGTTCTTC
CDR3aa: CAFYRVPNEQFF
j_gene: TRBJ2-1
v_gene: TRBV10-3
d_gene: NA
abundance: NA